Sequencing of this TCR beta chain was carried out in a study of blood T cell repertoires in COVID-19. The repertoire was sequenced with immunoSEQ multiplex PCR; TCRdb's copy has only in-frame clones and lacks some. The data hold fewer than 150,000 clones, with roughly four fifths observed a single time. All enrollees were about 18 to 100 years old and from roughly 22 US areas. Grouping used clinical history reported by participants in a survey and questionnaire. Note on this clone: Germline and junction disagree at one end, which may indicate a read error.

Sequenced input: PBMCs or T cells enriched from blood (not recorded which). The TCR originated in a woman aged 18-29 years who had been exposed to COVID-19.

Written as DNA, the CDR3 is TGTGCCAGTAGAATAGTATTTTATAGCAATCAGCCCCAGCATTTT. Translated: CASRIVFYSNQPQHF. The chain recombines TRBV19 with TRBJ1-5; D is uncertain. Germline CDR1 is LNHDA and CDR2 is SQIVND (reference sequence). The CDR3 is 15 residues long.